The 13 T cell receptor beta chains below all came from one sample that was sequenced in a study of regulatory T cells in long-lasting Graves disease. With iRepertoire HTBI primers and Arm-PCR of CDR3 regions, TCR beta libraries were built. MiXCR, run by TCRdb on the multiplex PCR reads, gives a single entry per CDR3 protein. There are around 500,000 distinct CDR3 sequences in the sample; around 12% occur only once, and 8% to 10% lies in the top ten. Time point indicated: newly diagnosed GD, antithyroid drugs for less than 3 months. There was RNA extracted from PBMCs, and the TCR library was made from it. The same sample was also used in a study of T cells in Graves' hyperthyroidism and ophthalmopathy.

The material was peripheral blood mononuclear cells (PBMCs), obtained at new diagnosis, from a patient treated with antithyroid drugs. These receptor sequences come from a woman aged 25 to 39 with Graves disease.

The chain joins TRBV2 to TRBJ2-3; D is possibly TRBD1 or TRBD2 (6 bases each). Trimming removed 1 base at V and 5 bases at J, with 13 bases between. CDR1 is SNHLY and CDR2 is FYNNEI in the germline V gene. This CDR3 region has 15 residues. CDR3 residues: CASSEVWGAGDTQYF. The DNA of the CDR3 is TGTGCCAGCAGTGAAGTTTGGGGGGCAGGAGATACGCAGTATTTT.

At least ten counts were recorded for this clonotype. V is TRBV6-2 or TRBV6-3 and J is TRBJ1-2, with D possibly TRBD1 on 6 matching bases. V gave up 0 bases and J gave up 4 bases, with 9 bases separating them. The CDR3 consists of 14 residues. Germline values: CDR1 MNHEY, CDR2 SVGEGT. CDR3 DNA sequence: TGTGCCAGCAGTTACTCAGGGGGTGGCTATGGCTACACCTTC. It is translated as CASSYSGGGYGYTF.

This clonotype was seen at least ten times. This chain joins TRBV29-1 and TRBJ2-5; 10 nucleotides align to TRBD1. This CDR3 comprises 13 residues. The ends lost 3 bases at V and 4 bases at J; junction bases unmatched: 2. Germline V gene sequence: CDR1 SQVTM, CDR2 ANQGSEA. Here the CDR3 DNA reads TGCAGCGTTGAGGGACAGGGGTTAGAGACCCAGTACTTC. It is translated as CSVEGQGLETQYF. Full variable domain (outside the CDR3, taken from reference TRBV29-1 and TRBJ2-5): SAVISQKPSRDICQRGTSLTIQCQVDSQVTMMFWYRQQPGQSLTLIATANQGSEATYESGFVIDKFPISRPNLTFSTLTVSNMSPEDSSIYLCSVEGQGLETQYFGPGTRLLVL.

V is TRBV5-4 and J is TRBJ1-2, with 7 bases identical to TRBD1. The V gene end was trimmed by 3 bases and the J gene end by 2 bases; junction bases not matched to a gene: 7. Germline-derived CDR1 and CDR2 are SGHNT and YYREEE (reference sequence). The CDR3 totals 15 residues. The CDR3 loop is CASSSSGQANYGYTF. The DNA for the CDR3 is TGTGCCAGCAGCTCGAGCGGACAGGCGAACTATGGCTACACCTTC.

The J gene is TRBJ2-5, the V gene TRBV6-2 or TRBV6-3, with 10 positions matching TRBD2. This CDR3 is built from 15 residues. Trimming cost V 5 bases and J 2 bases; bases outside gene matches: 5. Germline lookup yields CDR1 MNHEY and CDR2 SVGEGT. The CDR3 nucleotides read TGTGCCAGCAGTACACGGACTAGCGGTCAAGAGACCCAGTACTTC. Residues: CASSTRTSGQETQYF.

The chain recombines TRBV6-5 with TRBJ2-3; TRBD1 agrees at 11 bases. The CDR3 is 16 amino acids. V shed 4 bases and J 3 bases; nucleotides not matched to a gene: 6. CDR1 is MNHEY, CDR2 SVGAGI, per germline. CDR3 region: CASSSPRDRGTDTQYF. CDR3 bases: TGTGCCAGCAGTTCCCCCCGGGACAGGGGGACAGATACGCAGTATTTT.

As regards this clonotype: A far larger clone is off by one base, so a read error is likely. V gene TRBV6-2 or TRBV6-3 combines with J gene TRBJ1-6, with 8 bases that match TRBD1. Losses at the gene ends were 7 bases for V and 7 bases for J; bases not matched to a gene: 6. Germline V gives CDR1 MNHEY, CDR2 SVGEGT. This CDR3 spans 14 amino acids. The CDR3 DNA reads TGTGCCAGCACCGGGACAGGATCCAATTCACCCCTCCACTTT. Translating gives CASTGTGSNSPLHF.

This clonotype was observed many times. This chain joins TRBV6-1 and TRBJ2-4, with D possibly TRBD1 on 5 matching bases. Looked up from germline, CDR1 is MNHNS and CDR2 is SASEGT. V dropped 2 bases and J dropped 0 bases, with 14 bases sitting between them. CDR3 length: 17 residues. For the CDR3, the DNA is TGTGCCAGCAGTGAACGGGCAGGGTTTCTAGCCAAAAACATTCAGTACTTC. Translating it yields CASSERAGFLAKNIQYF.

This clonotype showed up many times. This chain joins TRBV12-3 or TRBV12-4 and TRBJ1-2; 11 bases match TRBD1. The CDR3 consists of 15 residues. Unmatched junction bases numbered 11, after V lost 7 bases and J lost 7 bases. The CDR3 sequence is CASTPSGTGGGGYTF. CDR3 nucleotide sequence: TGTGCCAGCACCCCCAGTGGGACAGGGGGTGGTGGCTACACCTTC.

This clonotype came up many times. This chain uses TRBV6-5 with TRBJ1-2, with D perhaps TRBD1 (6 bases). The germline V gene encodes CDR1 MNHEY and CDR2 SVGAGI. This CDR3 contains 15 residues. V lost 2 bases and J lost 5, with 15 bases in between. The CDR3 DNA reads TGTGCCAGCAGTTACGGGGGGGCCGGGAATTATGGCTACACCTTC. Translating it yields CASSYGGAGNYGYTF.

This sequence joins TRBV9 and TRBJ2-1; D is perhaps TRBD2 (5 bases). Deletions cut 0 bases from V and 6 bases from J, with 13 bases between. CDR3 length: 15 amino acids. CDR1 is SGDLS, CDR2 YYNGEE, per germline. The CDR3 sequence is CASSVVEGIGNEQFF. CDR3 sequence (DNA): TGTGCCAGCAGCGTAGTCGAGGGCATCGGCAATGAGCAGTTCTTC.

This clonotype was found many times. The rearrangement uses TRBV2 and TRBJ2-2, with TRBD1 matching 8 bases. From germline, CDR1 is SNHLY and CDR2 FYNNEI. V lost 4 bases to trimming and J lost 1 base; unmatched junction nucleotides: 2. This CDR3 contains 15 residues. The CDR3 DNA reads TGTGCCAGCAGTGCCGGGACAGGGAACACCGGGGAGCTGTTTTTT. It translates to CASSAGTGNTGELFF. Full variable domain (rest looked up from reference TRBV2 and TRBJ2-2): EPEVTQTPSHQVTQMGQEVILRCVPISNHLYFYWYRQILGQKVEFLVSFYNNEISEKSEIFDDQFSVERPDGSNFTLKIRSTKLEDSAMYFCASSAGTGNTGELFFGEGSRLTVL.

This clonotype was seen repeatedly, ten times or more. This chain connects TRBV11-2 to TRBJ2-3; D remains unclear. Trimming cost V 1 base and J 2 bases, with 4 bases left between them. Germline CDR1 SGHAT, CDR2 FQNNGV. CDR3 length: 13 residues. Here the CDR3 DNA reads TGTGCCAGCAGCTTAGTGGACACAGATACGCAGTATTTT. The encoded protein is CASSLVDTDTQYF.